A single T cell receptor (beta chain) is shown here with its context. The antigen remains undetermined. The data were obtained in a study of T cell responses to AZD1222 COVID-19 vaccine. Germline values: CDR1 KGHSH, CDR2 LQKENI. Trimming removed 0 bases at V and 5 bases at J, with 8 bases between. This CDR3 contains 14 residues. Profiled with immunoSEQ multiplex PCR; TCRdb holds only in-frame clones, not every one. The sample consists of about 110,000 clones, 80% to 95% of them appearing once. Findings and caveats of the study: Unmutated variant regions are reportedly the target of nearly half of TCRs that are spike-specific. The donor cohort was predominantly white British with a female majority, and clonal diversity may have been underestimated.

Sample: peripheral blood, taken 28 days after the second AZD1222 dose. The sequence came from an adult who received the AZD1222 COVID-19 vaccine. The rearrangement uses TRBV18 and TRBJ1-5; a possible D gene is TRBD1 (6 bases). The chain's CDR3 is CASSPPGGDQPQHF. CDR3 coding DNA: TGTGCCAGCTCACCACCGGGGGGCGATCAGCCCCAGCATTTT.